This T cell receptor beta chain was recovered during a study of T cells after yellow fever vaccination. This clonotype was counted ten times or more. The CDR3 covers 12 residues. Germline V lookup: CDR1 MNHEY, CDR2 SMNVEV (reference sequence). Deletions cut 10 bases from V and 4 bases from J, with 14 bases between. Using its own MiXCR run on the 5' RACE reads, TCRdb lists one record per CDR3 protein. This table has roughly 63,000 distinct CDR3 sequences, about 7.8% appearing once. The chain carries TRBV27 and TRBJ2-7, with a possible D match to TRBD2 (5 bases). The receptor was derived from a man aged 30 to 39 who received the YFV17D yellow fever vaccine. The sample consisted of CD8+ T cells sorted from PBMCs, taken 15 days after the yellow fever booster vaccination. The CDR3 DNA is TGTGCCACCCGGGGAGCATCATACGAGCAGTACTTC. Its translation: CATRGASYEQYF.